The next 3 T cell receptor beta chains were all read from a single sample in a study of T cell responses to AZD1222 COVID-19 vaccine. Here immunoSEQ multiplex PCR was the method, and the copy in TCRdb shows in-frame clones only, minus some. The table includes 45,000 to 55,000 clones, 84% detected once. The input for sequencing was peripheral blood, taken on day 0 of AZD1222 vaccination. The receptors derive from an adult in good health.

The chain combines TRBV2 with TRBJ2-1; TRBD2 is a possible D gene (5 bases). Per the germline V gene, CDR1 is SNHLY and CDR2 is FYNNEI. CDR3 size: 14 residues. V was pared by 8 bases and J by 3 bases, with 14 bases between. CDR3 residues: CASSRTSNYNEQFF. The DNA for the CDR3 is TGTGCCAGCTCGCGGACTTCCAACTACAATGAGCAGTTCTTC.

V is TRBV7-8 and J is TRBJ1-5; D is ambiguous. CDR3 length equals 16 residues. The germline CDR1 and CDR2 sequences are SGHVS and FQNEAQ. V shed 0 bases and J shed 0 bases, with 9 bases lying between them. CDR3 sequence: CASSLAYGNSNQPQHF. The CDR3 bases are TGTGCCAGCAGCTTAGCGTACGGGAATAGCAATCAGCCCCAGCATTTT.

About this clone: The same CDR3 is also encoded by other DNA sequences in this sample. V gene TRBV5-4 combines with J gene TRBJ1-5; D gene uncertain. The V end lost 0 bases, the J end lost 0 bases, and 1 base lay between the germline ends. This CDR3 region has 13 residues. Germline assignment: CDR1 SGHNT and CDR2 YYREEE (reference sequence). The DNA of the CDR3 is TGTGCCAGCAGCTTGGATAGCAATCAGCCCCAGCATTTT. Its translation is CASSLDSNQPQHF.